One sample yielded the 28 T cell receptor beta chains listed below, sequenced in a study of blood T cell repertoires in COVID-19. This table comes from immunoSEQ multiplex PCR, and its TCRdb copy is limited to in-frame clones, with some not included. The data show around 230,000 clones, approximately 78% seen once. What was sequenced was peripheral blood. These receptors all stem from a woman in her fifties or sixties with active or convalescent COVID-19.

The gene calls are TRBV4-1 and TRBJ2-7; D gene unclear. The CDR3 contains 15 residues. Germline V CDR1 and CDR2: MGHRA, YSYEKL. V was clipped by 5 bases and J by 2 bases, with 16 bases between them. The CDR3: CASSEGPSFTYEQYF. For the CDR3, the DNA is TGCGCCAGCAGCGAAGGGCCGTCGTTCACCTACGAGCAGTACTTC.

V usage is TRBV25-1 and J usage is TRBJ2-3, with D possibly matching TRBD2 (6 bases). V lost 1 base to trimming and J lost 6 bases, with 11 bases between them. The CDR3 is 14 residues long. Germline V gene sequence: CDR1 MGHDK, CDR2 SYGVNS. The DNA of the CDR3 is TGTGCCAGCAGTGAATCGGGAGCCCTGGATACGCAGTATTTT. It specifies CASSESGALDTQYF.

This clone showed up just once. V usage is TRBV9 and J usage is TRBJ1-1, with 7 positions matching TRBD1. Unmatched junction bases numbered 10, after V lost 0 bases and J lost 5 bases. The CDR3 is 16 residues long. Germline lookup yields CDR1 SGDLS and CDR2 YYNGEE. Written as DNA, the CDR3 is TGTGCCAGCAGCGTAGGAAAGACAGGGAAAGGAACTGAAGCTTTCTTT. Translated, it gives CASSVGKTGKGTEAFF.

This clone has just a few counts. The rearrangement uses TRBV9 and TRBJ2-7, with 11 bases fitting TRBD1. The germline V gene encodes CDR1 SGDLS and CDR2 YYNGEE. J lost 3 bases, V lost 0 bases, and 2 bases had no gene match. The CDR3 totals 15 residues. The CDR3 region has the DNA TGTGCCAGCAGCGTAGAGGGGACAGGGGGCTACGAGCAGTACTTC. Its protein product is CASSVEGTGGYEQYF.

The genes are TRBV2 and TRBJ2-7; 9 positions match TRBD2. CDR1 is SNHLY, CDR2 FYNNEI, per germline. The CDR3 has 12 residues. The trim removed 11 bases at V and 6 bases at J, leaving 8 bases unmatched. CDR3 DNA: TGTGCCGGGGGGCGGGAGGGCCGCGAGCAGTACTTC. It translates to CAGGREGREQYF.

The chain combines TRBV5-1 with TRBJ2-5; D possibly corresponds to TRBD2 (5 bases). V shed 0 bases and J shed 7 bases, with 13 bases lying between them. The V gene's germline CDR1 is SGHRS and CDR2 YFSETQ. The CDR3 contains 14 residues. The CDR3 sequence is CASSLAMTEGTQYF. In DNA, the CDR3 is TGCGCCAGCAGCTTGGCCATGACTGAGGGGACCCAGTACTTC.

There are a few counts of this clone. The chain recombines TRBV6-4 with TRBJ2-1; TRBD2 might be the D (6 bases). Trimming left V 3 bases short and J 4 bases short, with 13 bases between. CDR1 and CDR2 (germline): MRHNA, SNTAGT. This CDR3 has 15 residues. The CDR3 reads CASSEGLASYNEQFF. In DNA, the CDR3 is TGTGCCAGCAGTGAAGGCCTAGCGAGTTACAATGAGCAGTTCTTC.

The chain links TRBV12-3 or TRBV12-4 to TRBJ2-5; a weak D match, TRBD2 (6 bases). Trimming stripped 3 bases from V and 5 bases from J, with 10 bases between. This CDR3 contains 13 residues. The CDR3 here is CASSFRGRETQYF. The CDR3 bases are TGTGCCAGCAGTTTCAGAGGGAGGGAGACCCAGTACTTC.

Written as DNA, the CDR3 is TGTGCCAGCAGCCCACAGGCGGGACAGGCCATCTATGGCTACACCTTC. Its translation: CASSPQAGQAIYGYTF. This chain joins TRBV7-9 and TRBJ1-2; 8 bases fit TRBD1. V dropped 5 bases and J dropped 4; count of bases not matched to a gene: 12. The germline V gene encodes CDR1 SEHNR and CDR2 FQNEAQ (reference sequence). This CDR3 comprises 16 residues.

The chain has TRBV4-1 and TRBJ2-1, with 11 nucleotides matching TRBD2. The germline gives CDR1 MGHRA, CDR2 YSYEKL. The V segment lost 0 bases and the J segment 13 bases; nucleotides outside the gene matches: 8. The CDR3 length is 15 residues. CDR3 protein: CASSQDRLAGGRQFF. The CDR3 bases are TGCGCCAGCAGCCAAGATCGCCTAGCGGGGGGTCGCCAGTTCTTC.

The CDR3: CASSSTSGATYEQYF. CDR3 in DNA: TGTGCCAGCAGCTCCACTAGCGGGGCTACCTACGAGCAGTACTTC. The V call is TRBV6-5, the J call TRBJ2-7; 10 nucleotides line up with TRBD2. This CDR3 is 15 amino acids long. After removal of 6 bases from V and 2 bases from J, the junction contained 7 bases not matched to a gene. The germline V gene encodes CDR1 MNHEY and CDR2 SVGAGI.

The table lists this clone with a count of one. The CDR3 loop reads CSVVGAVGYTF. The CDR3 DNA reads TGCAGCGTTGTGGGGGCGGTGGGCTACACCTTC. This chain links TRBV29-1 with TRBJ1-2; D is possibly TRBD1 (6 bases). CDR3 length: 11 amino acids. Per the germline V gene, CDR1 is SQVTM and CDR2 is ANQGSEA. Trimming stripped 4 bases from V and 8 bases from J, with 11 bases between.

This clone has only a few counts. The chain combines TRBV5-1 with TRBJ1-1; 9 bases map to TRBD1. The CDR3 runs 16 residues. Trimming at V came to 3 bases and at J to 4 bases, leaving 10 bases not matched to a gene. The germline V gene encodes CDR1 SGHRS and CDR2 YFSETQ. The CDR3 region has the DNA TGCGCCAGCAGCTCAACAGGGGGCGAAGGTCGCACTGAAGCTTTCTTT. This gives the protein CASSSTGGEGRTEAFF.

This chain joins TRBV6-5 and TRBJ2-1; D may be TRBD1 (6 bases). Trimming cost V 0 bases and J 4 bases, with 10 bases left between them. The CDR3 is 15 residues long. The germline CDR1 and CDR2 sequences are MNHEY and SVGAGI. Here the CDR3 reads CASSYSGTTYNEQFF. In DNA, the CDR3 is TGTGCCAGCAGTTACTCAGGGACAACTTACAATGAGCAGTTCTTC.

The CDR3 nucleotides read TGTGCCAGCAGCTATAACAGGGTCCAGGATCAGCCCCAGCATTTT. Its translation: CASSYNRVQDQPQHF. The chain is built from TRBV2 and TRBJ1-5; possible D gene TRBD1, 6 bases. Per the germline V gene, CDR1 is SNHLY and CDR2 is FYNNEI. The CDR3 has 15 amino acids. V dropped 6 bases and J dropped 5 bases, with 17 bases sitting between them.

V is TRBV5-1 and J is TRBJ1-4; maybe TRBD1 (5 bases). V lost 0 bases to trimming and J lost 2 bases, with 11 bases between them. Per germline, CDR1 SGHRS and CDR2 YFSETQ. This CDR3 is 16 amino acids long. The CDR3 bases are TGCGCCAGCAGCTTGGATTGGGGCTCGACTAATGAAAAACTGTTTTTT. As protein: CASSLDWGSTNEKLFF.

This sequence joins TRBV5-1 and TRBJ1-4; 8 bases line up with TRBD1. Unmatched junction bases numbered 1, after V lost 0 bases and J lost 6 bases. The CDR3 sequence is 14 residues long. Germline V lookup: CDR1 SGHRS, CDR2 YFSETQ. CDR3 in amino acids: CASSLGQGYEKLFF. The CDR3 nucleotides are TGCGCCAGCAGCTTGGGACAGGGGTATGAAAAACTGTTTTTT. The complete variable domain, with remaining parts taken from reference TRBV5-1 and TRBJ1-4, reads KAGVTQTPRYLIKTRGQQVTLSCSPISGHRSVSWYQQTPGQGLQFLFEYFSETQRNKGNFPGRFSGRQFSNSRSEMNVSTLELGDSALYLCASSLGQGYEKLFFGSGTQLSVL.

V gene TRBV5-1 combines with J gene TRBJ1-2, with 9 nucleotides matching TRBD1. CDR1 is SGHRS and CDR2 is YFSETQ in the germline V gene. The J segment lost 6 bases and the V segment lost 4 bases, leaving 7 bases of the junction unmatched. CDR3 length: 14 residues. The CDR3 protein is CASSVDRGRDGYTF. The CDR3 DNA is TGCGCCAGCAGCGTGGACAGGGGTCGGGATGGCTACACCTTC.

This sequence joins TRBV5-1 and TRBJ1-1, with 7 bases lining up with TRBD1. The CDR3 is made up of 14 amino acids. V was clipped by 0 bases and J by 4 bases; unmatched bases: 3. The germline V gene has CDR1 SGHRS and CDR2 YFSETQ. This chain's CDR3 is CASSLVGQPTEAFF. The CDR3 region has the DNA TGCGCCAGCAGCTTGGTGGGACAGCCCACTGAAGCTTTCTTT.

The gene calls are TRBV7-2 and TRBJ1-1; D is possibly TRBD1 (6 bases). V dropped 5 bases and J dropped 4 bases, with 17 bases sitting between them. This CDR3 region has 15 residues. Germline V lookup: CDR1 SGHTA, CDR2 FQGNSA. The CDR3 nucleotides are TGTGCCAGCAGCGGTCGCAGGGGAGATAGCACTGAAGCTTTCTTT. It codes for CASSGRRGDSTEAFF.

This clone was seen a single time. The chain recombines TRBV19 with TRBJ1-4; 10 positions agree with TRBD1. This CDR3 is built from 15 residues. V lost 3 bases, J lost 4 bases, and 2 bases stayed unmatched. The germline gives CDR1 LNHDA, CDR2 SQIVND (reference sequence). The CDR3 protein is CASSIGTGVNEKLFF. In DNA form, the CDR3 reads TGTGCCAGTAGTATCGGGACAGGGGTTAATGAAAAACTGTTTTTT. The variable domain in full, completed from reference TRBV19 and TRBJ1-4, reads DGGITQSPKYLFRKEGQNVTLSCEQNLNHDAMYWYRQDPGQGLRLIYYSQIVNDFQKGDIAEGYSVSREKKESFPLTVTSAQKNPTAFYLCASSIGTGVNEKLFFGSGTQLSVL.

The rearrangement joins TRBV28 to TRBJ1-1; TRBD1 agrees at 7 bases. CDR1 is MDHEN and CDR2 is SYDVKM in the germline V gene. The CDR3 extends over 16 amino acids. J gave up 3 bases and V 6 bases, and 13 bases lay outside the gene matches. The CDR3 protein is CASRDETGSSDTEAFF. The CDR3, as DNA: TGTGCCAGCAGGGATGAGACAGGGAGCTCGGACACTGAAGCTTTCTTT.

The V gene is TRBV6-5, the J gene TRBJ2-7; 8 bases align to TRBD1. The CDR3 covers 13 residues. CDR1 is MNHEY, CDR2 SVGAGI, per germline. Trimming took 7 bases from V and 7 from J; bases not matched to a gene: 9. In DNA form, the CDR3 reads TGTGCCAGCACCTGGGACAGGAAGGGGGAGCAGTACTTC. Its translation is CASTWDRKGEQYF.

V is TRBV2 and J is TRBJ2-3; D remains unclear. The V end lost 5 bases, the J end lost 0 bases, and 3 bases lay between the germline ends. There are 12 residues in the CDR3. Germline CDR1 and CDR2: SNHLY and FYNNEI. The CDR3 region has the DNA TGTGCCAGCAGTCGGAGCACAGATACGCAGTATTTT. Translation gives CASSRSTDTQYF.

This clone was seen a few times. V is TRBV28 and J is TRBJ1-4; TRBD1 might be the D (5 bases). V lost 2 bases, J lost 14 bases, and 12 bases lay in between. CDR3 size: 12 residues. Germline V gene lookup returns CDR1 MDHEN and CDR2 SYDVKM. DNA of the CDR3: TGTGCCAGCAGTTTAGGGGGAGGGCGGCTGTTTTTT. Translated, it gives CASSLGGGRLFF.

This sequence joins TRBV7-2 and TRBJ2-1, with D possibly being TRBD2 (5 bases). Trimming shortened V by 5 bases and J by 9 bases, and 14 bases separated the two germline ends. The CDR3 runs 13 residues. Germline lookup yields CDR1 SGHTA and CDR2 FQGNSA. Here the CDR3 DNA reads TGTGCCAGCAGCCCCCGGACGGCGGGTGAGCAGTTCTTC. Translated, it gives CASSPRTAGEQFF. Filled out from reference TRBV7-2 and TRBJ2-1, the complete variable domain reads GAGVSQSPSNKVTEKGKDVELRCDPISGHTALYWYRQSLGQGLEFLIYFQGNSAPDKSGLPSDRFSAERTGGSVSTLTIQRTQQEDSAVYLCASSPRTAGEQFFGPGTRLTVL.

The chain is built from TRBV18 and TRBJ2-1; TRBD2 is a possible D gene (7 bases). The V and J ends lost 3 bases and 7 bases respectively, with 19 bases between them. CDR3 length: 16 residues. The germline V gene has CDR1 KGHSH and CDR2 LQKENI. The CDR3 reads CASSPAGGGHGNEQFF. CDR3 coding DNA: TGTGCCAGCTCACCGGCTGGCGGGGGCCATGGGAATGAGCAGTTCTTC.

The chain couples TRBV5-6 to TRBJ1-4, with D uncertain. Trimming removed 4 bases from V and 2 bases from J, with 12 bases in between. CDR1 and CDR2 from the germline V gene are SGHDT and YYEEEE. The length of the CDR3 is 15 residues. The CDR3 DNA reads as TGTGCCAGCAGCCTGGCCGGGTCGACTAATGAAAAACTGTTTTTT. Translated, it gives CASSLAGSTNEKLFF.